This T cell receptor beta chain was found in a study of T cells in Graves' hyperthyroidism and ophthalmopathy. CDR1 DFQATT and CDR2 SNEGSKA come from the germline V gene (reference sequence). Trimming left V 5 bases short and J 4 bases short, with 18 bases between. CDR3 length equals 16 residues. TCR beta CDR3 sequences were amplified from RNA transcripts. The HTBI primer set served for first-round RT-PCR of the TCR CDR3. TCRdb used MiXCR to reprocess the multiplex PCR reads, holding one entry per CDR3 protein. The table records about 710,000 distinct CDR3 sequences, about 17% of them present only once. The sample holds a few counts of this clonotype.

The chain has TRBV20-1 and TRBJ1-6; D is possibly TRBD1 (6 bases). Sequenced sample: blood. The TCR sequence derives from a man aged 18 to 35 with Graves' hyperthyroidism. DNA of the CDR3: TGCAGTGCTTATCAATCCGGGACAAATTATAATTCACCCCTCCACTTT. It encodes CSAYQSGTNYNSPLHF.